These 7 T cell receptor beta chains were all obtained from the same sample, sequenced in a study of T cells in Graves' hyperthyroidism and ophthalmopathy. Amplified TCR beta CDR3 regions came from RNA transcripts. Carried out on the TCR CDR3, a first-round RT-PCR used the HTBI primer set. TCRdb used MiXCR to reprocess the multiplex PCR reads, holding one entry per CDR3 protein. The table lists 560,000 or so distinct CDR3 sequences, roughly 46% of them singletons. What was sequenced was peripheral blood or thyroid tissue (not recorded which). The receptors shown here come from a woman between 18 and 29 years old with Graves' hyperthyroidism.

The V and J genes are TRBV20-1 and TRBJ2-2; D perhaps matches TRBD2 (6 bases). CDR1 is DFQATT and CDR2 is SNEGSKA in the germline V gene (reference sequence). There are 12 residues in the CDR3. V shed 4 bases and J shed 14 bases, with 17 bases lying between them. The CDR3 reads CSAKIGPGLLFF. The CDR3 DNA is TGCAGTGCTAAAATAGGGCCGGGACTCCTGTTTTTT.

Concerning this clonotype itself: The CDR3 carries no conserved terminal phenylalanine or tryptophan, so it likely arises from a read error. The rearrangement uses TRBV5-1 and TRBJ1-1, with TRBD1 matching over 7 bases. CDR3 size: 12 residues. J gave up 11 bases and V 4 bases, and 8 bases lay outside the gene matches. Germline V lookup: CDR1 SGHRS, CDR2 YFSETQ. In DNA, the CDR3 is TGCGCCAGCAGCAAAGGGACAGAGCGCGCTTTCCTT. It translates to CASSKGTERAFL.

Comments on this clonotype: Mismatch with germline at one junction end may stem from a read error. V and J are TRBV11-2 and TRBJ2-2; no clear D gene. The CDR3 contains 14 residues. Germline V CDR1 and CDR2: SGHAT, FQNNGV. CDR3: CAGSLVPGTGELFF. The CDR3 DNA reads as TGTGCCGGCAGCTTAGTCCCAGGAACCGGGGAGCTGTTTTTT.

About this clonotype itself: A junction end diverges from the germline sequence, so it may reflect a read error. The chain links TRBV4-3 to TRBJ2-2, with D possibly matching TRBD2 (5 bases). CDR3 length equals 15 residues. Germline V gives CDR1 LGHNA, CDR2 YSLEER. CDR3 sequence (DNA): TGCGCCAGCAGCGAAGAGACTATCTACACCGGGGAGCTGTTTTTT. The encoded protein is CASSEETIYTGELFF.

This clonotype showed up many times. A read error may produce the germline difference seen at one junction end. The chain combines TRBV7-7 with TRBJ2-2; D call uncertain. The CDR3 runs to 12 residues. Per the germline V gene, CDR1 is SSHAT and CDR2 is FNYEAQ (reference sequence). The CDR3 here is CASSLDSGELFF. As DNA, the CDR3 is TGTGCTAGCAGCTTAGACTCCGGGGAGCTGTTTTTT.

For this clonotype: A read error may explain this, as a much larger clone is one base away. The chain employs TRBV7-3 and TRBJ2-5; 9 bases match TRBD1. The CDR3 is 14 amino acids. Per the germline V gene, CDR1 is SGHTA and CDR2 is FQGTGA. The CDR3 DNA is TGTGCCAGCAGCGTAACCGGGACAGGGGAGACCCAGTACTTC. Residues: CASSVTGTGETQYF. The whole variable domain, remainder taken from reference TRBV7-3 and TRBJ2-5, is GAGVSQTPSNKVTEKGKYVELRCDPISGHTALYWYRQSLGQGPEFLIYFQGTGAADDSGLPNDRFFAVRPEGSVSTLKIQRTERGDSAVYLCASSVTGTGETQYFGPGTRLLVL.

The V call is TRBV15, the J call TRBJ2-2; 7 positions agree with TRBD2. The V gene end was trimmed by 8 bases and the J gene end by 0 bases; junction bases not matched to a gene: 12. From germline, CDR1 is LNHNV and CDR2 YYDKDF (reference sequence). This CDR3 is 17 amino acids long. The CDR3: CATQSVGGRANTGELFF. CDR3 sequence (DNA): TGTGCCACCCAGAGTGTTGGTGGGAGGGCGAACACCGGGGAGCTGTTTTTT. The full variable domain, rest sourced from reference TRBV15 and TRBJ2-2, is DAMVIQNPRYQVTQFGKPVTLSCSQTLNHNVMYWYQQKSSQAPKLLFHYYDKDFNNEADTPDNFQSRRPNTSFCFLDIRSPGLGDTAMYLCATQSVGGRANTGELFFGEGSRLTVL.